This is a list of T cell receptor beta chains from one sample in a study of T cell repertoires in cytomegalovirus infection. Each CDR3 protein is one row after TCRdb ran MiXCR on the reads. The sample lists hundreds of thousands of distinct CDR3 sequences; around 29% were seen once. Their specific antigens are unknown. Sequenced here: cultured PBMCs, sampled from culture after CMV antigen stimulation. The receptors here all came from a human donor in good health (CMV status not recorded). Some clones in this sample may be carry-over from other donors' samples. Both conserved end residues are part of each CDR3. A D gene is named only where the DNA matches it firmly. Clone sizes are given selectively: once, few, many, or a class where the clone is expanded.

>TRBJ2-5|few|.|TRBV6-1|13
TGTGCCAGCAGTGTACTAGTCTGGGAGACCCAGTACTTC
CASSVLVWETQYF
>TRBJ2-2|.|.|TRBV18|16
TGTGCCAGCTCACCAAAGGCCAAATCGAACACCGGGGAGCTGTTTTTT
CASSPKAKSNTGELFF
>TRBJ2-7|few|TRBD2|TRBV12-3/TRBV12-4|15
TGTGCCAACTCCCGGGGGACTAGCTCAGGAGACGAGCAGTACTTC
CANSRGTSSGDEQYF
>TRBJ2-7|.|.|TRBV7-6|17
TGTGCCAGCAGCCCTATCTTTAAACAGGGTTACTCCTACGAGCAGTACTTC
CASSPIFKQGYSYEQYF
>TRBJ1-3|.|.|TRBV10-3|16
TGTGCCATCAGTGAGTTCACCGCTGTCTCTGGAAACACCATATATTTT
CAISEFTAVSGNTIYF
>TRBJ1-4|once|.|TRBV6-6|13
TGTGCCAGCAGTTACTCGGCCGAGGAAAAACTGTTTTTT
CASSYSAEEKLFF
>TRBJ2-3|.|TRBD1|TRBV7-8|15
TGTGCCAGCAGCGACCGGGACAGGTTAACAGATACGCAGTATTTT
CASSDRDRLTDTQYF
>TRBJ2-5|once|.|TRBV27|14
TGTGCCAGCTACTCCACTGGATTAGAAGAGACCCAGTACTTC
CASYSTGLEETQYF
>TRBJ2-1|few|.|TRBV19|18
TGTGCCAGTAGTATCGGGTGGCGCAGACGGACCTCCTACAATGAGCAGTTCTTC
CASSIGWRRRTSYNEQFF
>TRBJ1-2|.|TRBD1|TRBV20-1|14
TGCAGTGCTCGCCCCCAGGGGGCCGACTATGGCTACACCTTC
CSARPQGADYGYTF
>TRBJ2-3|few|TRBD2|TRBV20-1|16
TGCAGTGCCCAACCTCCCGGGAGGGGGGGCACAGATACGCAGTATTTT
CSAQPPGRGGTDTQYF
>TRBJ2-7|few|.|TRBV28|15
TGTGCCAGCAGTTTGTGGCCATCAGGAAAATACGAGCAGTACTTC
CASSLWPSGKYEQYF
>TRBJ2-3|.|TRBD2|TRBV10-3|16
TGTGCCATCAGTGGCTCTAGCGGTAGTCCCCCAGATACGCAGTATTTT
CAISGSSGSPPDTQYF
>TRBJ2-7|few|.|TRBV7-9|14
TGTGCCAGCAGCTCTGGCGGTTACTCCTACGAGCAGTACTTC
CASSSGGYSYEQYF
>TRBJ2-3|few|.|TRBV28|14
TGTGCCAGCAGCCCCCTTGGGGGCCCAGATACGCAGTATTTT
CASSPLGGPDTQYF
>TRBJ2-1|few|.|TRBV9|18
TGTGCCAGCAGCAATCGAGTCGAGGCGGCTAGCTCCTACAATGAGCAGTTCTTC
CASSNRVEAASSYNEQFF
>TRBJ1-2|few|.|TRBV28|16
TGTGCCAGCAGTCCTACCCCGGTCTGGACAAATGATGGCTACACCTTC
CASSPTPVWTNDGYTF
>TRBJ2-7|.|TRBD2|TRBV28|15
TGTGCCACCCTCTCCAGGGCTAGCGGGAGATACGAGCAGTACTTC
CATLSRASGRYEQYF
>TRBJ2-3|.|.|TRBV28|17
TGTGCCAGCAGTTTACGTGGCATGTGGAGAAGCACAGATACGCAGTATTTT
CASSLRGMWRSTDTQYF
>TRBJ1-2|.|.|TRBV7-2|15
TGTGCCAGCAGCTTAAGAGGCAGGGGAATAAATGGCTACACCTTC
CASSLRGRGINGYTF
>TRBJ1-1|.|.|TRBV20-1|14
TGCAGTGCTAGAGACCAGTCGGGGACCTACGAAGCTTTCTTT
CSARDQSGTYEAFF
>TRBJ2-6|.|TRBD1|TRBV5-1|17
TGCGCCAGCAGCTTACAGGGGGCGAGCTCTGGGGCCAACGTCCTGACTTTC
CASSLQGASSGANVLTF
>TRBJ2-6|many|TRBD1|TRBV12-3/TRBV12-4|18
TGTGCCAGCAGTCCGGACGGGGACAGCTTCTCTGGGGCCAACGTCCTGACTTTC
CASSPDGDSFSGANVLTF
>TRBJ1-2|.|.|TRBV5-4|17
TGTGCCAGCAGCTTGCCCCCTTGGATGGAAAGTAACTATGGCTACACCTTC
CASSLPPWMESNYGYTF
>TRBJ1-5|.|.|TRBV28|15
TGTGCCAGCCGAGGACGGTTTAATAGCAATCAGCCCCAGCATTTT
CASRGRFNSNQPQHF
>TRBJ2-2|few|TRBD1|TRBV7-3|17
TGTGCCAGCAGCCGCGTGGGGACAGCGTCGAACACCGGGGAGCTGTTTTTT
CASSRVGTASNTGELFF
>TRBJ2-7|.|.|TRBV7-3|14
TGTGCCAGCAGCACAACAGGGGAGGGCCACGAGCAGTACTTC
CASSTTGEGHEQYF
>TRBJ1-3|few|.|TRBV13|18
TGTGCCAGCAGCTTAGCGGGCTTCGGGGTCAACTCTGGAAACACCATATATTTT
CASSLAGFGVNSGNTIYF
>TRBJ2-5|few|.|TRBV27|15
TGTGCCAGCAGTTTATTGAGGGACTACCAAGAGACCCAGTACTTC
CASSLLRDYQETQYF
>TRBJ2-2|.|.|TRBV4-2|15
TGTGCCAGCAGCCAAGACGGGACCATGGCCGGGGAGCTGTTTTTT
CASSQDGTMAGELFF
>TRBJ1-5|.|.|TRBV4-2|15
TGTGCCAGCAGCCAAGAATCCGCCGCGAATCAGCCCCAGCATTTT
CASSQESAANQPQHF
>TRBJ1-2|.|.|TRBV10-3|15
TGTGCCATCAGTGAGTCAACAGGGAAGAACTATGGCTACACCTTC
CAISESTGKNYGYTF
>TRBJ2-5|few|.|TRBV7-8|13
TGTGCCAGCAGCTTAGGTTACATGGAGACCCAGTACTTC
CASSLGYMETQYF
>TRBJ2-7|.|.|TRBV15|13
TGTGCCACCGCCAAACCTGACAGCTACGAGCAGTACTTC
CATAKPDSYEQYF
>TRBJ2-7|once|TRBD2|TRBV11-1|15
TGTGCCAGCAGCTTGGGCGGGGGTATAGGGCACGAGCAGTACTTC
CASSLGGGIGHEQYF
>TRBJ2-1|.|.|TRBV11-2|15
TGTGCCAGCAGCTGGGCGAGGAGATCCTACAATGAGCAGTTCTTC
CASSWARRSYNEQFF
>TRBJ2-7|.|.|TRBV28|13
TGTGCCAGCAGTTTGGGACTCCTTTACGAGCAGTACTTC
CASSLGLLYEQYF
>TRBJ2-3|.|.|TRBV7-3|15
TGTGCCAGCAGCTTGGACCCCCTGGGCACAGATACGCAGTATTTT
CASSLDPLGTDTQYF
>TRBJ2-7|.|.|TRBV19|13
TGTGCCAGTAGTATAGACGGACCCTACGAGCAGTACTTC
CASSIDGPYEQYF